Here is one T cell receptor beta chain with its context. The data derive from a study of blood T cell repertoires in COVID-19. Study summary: Sites in the United States, Italy and Spain provided acute and convalescent COVID-19 samples. T cells, B-cell-depleted T cells, or PBMCs supplied cDNA or gDNA.

Produced via immunoSEQ multiplex PCR; TCRdb's table is partial and in-frame only. There are about 120,000 clones in the sample; around 83% occur only once, and about 5.4% lies in the top ten. Material for sequencing was peripheral blood. This clonotype originated in an elderly man with active or convalescent COVID-19.

CDR3 sequence: CASSGPGTPRGYGYTF. CDR3 nucleotide sequence: TGTGCCAGCAGTGGGCCCGGGACACCTCGGGGCTATGGCTACACCTTC. This chain links TRBV25-1 with TRBJ1-2; perhaps TRBD1 as D (6 bases). Germline values: CDR1 MGHDK, CDR2 SYGVNS. V shed 4 bases and J shed 4 bases, with 19 bases lying between them. The CDR3 loop spans 16 amino acids.